A selection of T cell receptor beta chains follows, all from one sample in a study of shared clonotypes between healthy human individuals. The assay was immunoSEQ multiplex PCR, and TCRdb's table has in-frame clones only and misses some. Here the sample spans a few hundred thousand clones, more than 95% being singletons. The sample comprised naive CD4+ T cells sorted from blood. These receptor sequences come from a woman aged 25 to 39 in good health. Both conserved end residues are part of each CDR3. The order of the fields is D gene, clone size, V gene, J gene, CDR3 DNA, CDR3 protein. A D gene is named only where the DNA matches it firmly. Not every row has a clone size; where given, it reads once, few, many or a size class.

d_call: .
clone_size: .
v_call: TRBV7-9
j_call: TRBJ1-4
cdr3_nt: TGTGCCAGCAGCTTTCTCGACACCGGTGCTAATGAAAAACTGTTTTTT
cdr3_aa: CASSFLDTGANEKLFF

d_call: TRBD2
clone_size: once
v_call: TRBV27
j_call: TRBJ2-7
cdr3_nt: TGTGCCAGCAGAGGCGGCCGGACTAGCGGGAGGAAAGGGGTGTACTTC
cdr3_aa: CASRGGRTSGRKGVYF

d_call: TRBD1
clone_size: .
v_call: TRBV7-9
j_call: TRBJ2-7
cdr3_nt: TGTGCCAGCAGCCCAGGGGGCGGGAACTACGAGCAGTACTTC
cdr3_aa: CASSPGGGNYEQYF

d_call: TRBD2
clone_size: .
v_call: TRBV27
j_call: TRBJ2-2
cdr3_nt: TGTGCCAGCACCAGGTCGGGACTAGTTACCACCGGGGAGCTGTTTTTT
cdr3_aa: CASTRSGLVTTGELFF

d_call: .
clone_size: .
v_call: TRBV5-1
j_call: TRBJ2-3
cdr3_nt: TGCGCCAGCAGCTTTTTACGGGAAGCTAGCACAGATACGCAGTATTTT
cdr3_aa: CASSFLREASTDTQYF

d_call: TRBD1
clone_size: .
v_call: TRBV10-3
j_call: TRBJ1-3
cdr3_nt: TGTGCCACCAGGGGGGACAGGGCTGGAAACACCATATATTTT
cdr3_aa: CATRGDRAGNTIYF

d_call: .
clone_size: few
v_call: TRBV28
j_call: TRBJ1-2
cdr3_nt: TGTGCCAGCAGTAGCAGGAGCTCTTACACCTTC
cdr3_aa: CASSSRSSYTF

d_call: TRBD1
clone_size: .
v_call: TRBV5-6
j_call: TRBJ2-7
cdr3_nt: TGTGCCAGCAGCCAACCCGGGACAGCCTTCTACGAGCAGTACTTC
cdr3_aa: CASSQPGTAFYEQYF

d_call: TRBD1
clone_size: few
v_call: TRBV20-1
j_call: TRBJ1-1
cdr3_nt: TGCAGTGCTCCGGGACAGCATGAAGCTTTCTTT
cdr3_aa: CSAPGQHEAFF

d_call: .
clone_size: .
v_call: TRBV6-1
j_call: TRBJ2-1
cdr3_nt: TGTGCCAGCAGCGGAGTTCTCAGCTCCTACAATGAGCAGTTCTTC
cdr3_aa: CASSGVLSSYNEQFF

d_call: .
clone_size: .
v_call: TRBV2
j_call: TRBJ1-2
cdr3_nt: TGTGCCAGCAGACCAGGGTTACGCTACACCTTC
cdr3_aa: CASRPGLRYTF

d_call: TRBD2
clone_size: .
v_call: TRBV2
j_call: TRBJ2-7
cdr3_nt: TGTGCCAGCAGTGAATTTGGACTAGCGGGAGCCGAGCAGTACTTC
cdr3_aa: CASSEFGLAGAEQYF

d_call: .
clone_size: .
v_call: TRBV7-6
j_call: TRBJ2-3
cdr3_nt: TGTGCCAGCAGCTTAGATGCCGAATTTACGCAGTATTTT
cdr3_aa: CASSLDAEFTQYF

d_call: TRBD2
clone_size: .
v_call: TRBV27
j_call: TRBJ2-3
cdr3_nt: TGTGCCAGCAGAACGGGACTAGCGGAACTTGACACAGATACGCAGTATTTT
cdr3_aa: CASRTGLAELDTDTQYF

d_call: .
clone_size: .
v_call: TRBV5-4
j_call: TRBJ2-3
cdr3_nt: TGTGCCAGCAACTCGCGGGCCAGGTTGGATACGCAGTATTTT
cdr3_aa: CASNSRARLDTQYF

d_call: TRBD1
clone_size: .
v_call: TRBV6-7
j_call: TRBJ1-1
cdr3_nt: TGTGCCAGCAGTTACGGCGGCGGGACAGACACTGAAGCTTTCTTT
cdr3_aa: CASSYGGGTDTEAFF

d_call: TRBD2
clone_size: .
v_call: TRBV28
j_call: TRBJ2-7
cdr3_nt: TGTGCCAGCAGTTCCACTAGCGGGAGGGTCTACGAGCAGTACTTC
cdr3_aa: CASSSTSGRVYEQYF

d_call: .
clone_size: .
v_call: TRBV18
j_call: TRBJ2-2
cdr3_nt: TGTGCCAGCTCACCACTGGGATACACCGGGGAGCTGTTTTTT
cdr3_aa: CASSPLGYTGELFF

d_call: TRBD2
clone_size: .
v_call: TRBV7-2
j_call: TRBJ2-7
cdr3_nt: TGTGCCAGCAGCTTCGAGCCGGGAGGGCCGGGGGAGCAGTACTTC
cdr3_aa: CASSFEPGGPGEQYF

d_call: .
clone_size: .
v_call: TRBV7-8
j_call: TRBJ1-1
cdr3_nt: TGTGCCAGCAGCCTGGACCTTGCGGGATGGCGTTTCTTT
cdr3_aa: CASSLDLAGWRFF

d_call: .
clone_size: .
v_call: TRBV11-2
j_call: TRBJ1-2
cdr3_nt: TGTGCCAGCAGCTTAGTTAATCCCGACTATGGCTACACCTTC
cdr3_aa: CASSLVNPDYGYTF

d_call: .
clone_size: .
v_call: TRBV30
j_call: TRBJ2-1
cdr3_nt: TGTGCCTGGAGTGTACTGGACCGGAGCTCCTACAATGAGCAGTTCTTC
cdr3_aa: CAWSVLDRSSYNEQFF

d_call: TRBD2
clone_size: .
v_call: TRBV9
j_call: TRBJ2-3
cdr3_nt: TGTGCCAGCAGCCCCCCCCTAGCGGGGGGTGTGGATACGCAGTATTTT
cdr3_aa: CASSPPLAGGVDTQYF

d_call: TRBD1
clone_size: .
v_call: TRBV7-9
j_call: TRBJ1-1
cdr3_nt: TGTGCCAGCAGCTTTAAGGACAGGGTAAATACTGAAGCTTTCTTT
cdr3_aa: CASSFKDRVNTEAFF

d_call: TRBD2
clone_size: .
v_call: TRBV30
j_call: TRBJ2-2
cdr3_nt: TGTGCCTGGAGTATAGCGGGAGGACCAACGTCAGGCACCGGGGAGCTGTTTTTT
cdr3_aa: CAWSIAGGPTSGTGELFF

d_call: TRBD1
clone_size: .
v_call: TRBV29-1
j_call: TRBJ2-7
cdr3_nt: TGCAGCGCCGCCCGGGACAGGGGAAACGAGCAGTACTTC
cdr3_aa: CSAARDRGNEQYF

d_call: .
clone_size: .
v_call: TRBV5-4
j_call: TRBJ1-1
cdr3_nt: TGTGCCAGCAGCCCTGAGAGGAACACTGAAGCTTTCTTT
cdr3_aa: CASSPERNTEAFF

d_call: TRBD2
clone_size: .
v_call: TRBV27
j_call: TRBJ2-7
cdr3_nt: TGTGCCAGCACCGCATCTGAGCGGGAGATGGGGGACTCCTACGAGCAGTACTTC
cdr3_aa: CASTASEREMGDSYEQYF

d_call: TRBD1
clone_size: .
v_call: TRBV19
j_call: TRBJ2-7
cdr3_nt: TGTGCCAGTAGTACCAGGGACAGGGGGAGCGCCTACGAGCAGTACTTC
cdr3_aa: CASSTRDRGSAYEQYF

d_call: .
clone_size: .
v_call: TRBV11-2
j_call: TRBJ1-2
cdr3_nt: TGTGCCAGCAGCTCCCCCGGAGGTTTGCGCTACACCTTC
cdr3_aa: CASSSPGGLRYTF

d_call: TRBD1
clone_size: .
v_call: TRBV2
j_call: TRBJ1-1
cdr3_nt: TGTGCCAGCAGTGGACAGGGGGCGATGAACACTGAAGCTTTCTTT
cdr3_aa: CASSGQGAMNTEAFF

d_call: TRBD1
clone_size: .
v_call: TRBV7-9
j_call: TRBJ1-1
cdr3_nt: TGTGCCAGCAGTTTTACAGGGGGCGAGGGAGCTTTCTTT
cdr3_aa: CASSFTGGEGAFF

d_call: .
clone_size: .
v_call: TRBV5-1
j_call: TRBJ2-2
cdr3_nt: TGCGCCAGCAGCTTGGCCGGGGCGGGCACCGGGGAGCTGTTTTTT
cdr3_aa: CASSLAGAGTGELFF

d_call: .
clone_size: .
v_call: TRBV19
j_call: TRBJ2-6
cdr3_nt: TGTGCCAGTAGTCAGTCCCGGGGTGGGGCCAACGTCCTGACTTTC
cdr3_aa: CASSQSRGGANVLTF

d_call: .
clone_size: .
v_call: TRBV12-2
j_call: TRBJ1-5
cdr3_nt: TGTGCAAGTCGCTTAGTACCGAGACAGGGTGGGCAGCCCCAGCATTTT
cdr3_aa: CASRLVPRQGGQPQHF

d_call: TRBD1
clone_size: few
v_call: TRBV28
j_call: TRBJ2-7
cdr3_nt: TGTGCCAGCAGTTTAAACAGGGGCGAGCAGTACTTC
cdr3_aa: CASSLNRGEQYF

d_call: TRBD1
clone_size: once
v_call: TRBV29-1
j_call: TRBJ2-7
cdr3_nt: TGCAGCGTTGAAGAGGGACAGGACTACCAGCAGTACTTC
cdr3_aa: CSVEEGQDYQQYF

d_call: .
clone_size: once
v_call: TRBV14
j_call: TRBJ2-1
cdr3_nt: TGTGCCAGCAGCGGCGGCCACTCCTACAATGAGCAGTTCTTC
cdr3_aa: CASSGGHSYNEQFF

d_call: .
clone_size: .
v_call: TRBV13
j_call: TRBJ1-2
cdr3_nt: TGTGCCAGCAGCTGGAGGACTGAAGTCTATGGCTACACCTTC
cdr3_aa: CASSWRTEVYGYTF

d_call: TRBD1
clone_size: .
v_call: TRBV28
j_call: TRBJ2-7
cdr3_nt: TGTGCCAGCAGTTTAACCCGCTCCGGGACAGTAACATACGAGCAGTACTTC
cdr3_aa: CASSLTRSGTVTYEQYF

d_call: .
clone_size: .
v_call: TRBV28
j_call: TRBJ2-3
cdr3_nt: TGTGCCAGCAGTCCTCTCACAGGTGGTTGGGGCACAGATACGCAGTATTTT
cdr3_aa: CASSPLTGGWGTDTQYF